The following is a T cell receptor beta chain sequence with its context. This clonotype was detected many times. Its binding antigen is unknown. Base qualities were left out, and no much larger clone turns up one base away. The library was made by 5' RACE. This sample was sequenced with a NextSeq 500. The TCR library protocol attached unique molecular identifiers to individual cDNA molecules to correct for sequencing error and PCR bias. TCR alpha and beta chains were both sequenced, and the abundances of alpha and beta sequences in each sample were closely correlated with each other. Regarding the original processing steps: V gene, J gene and CDR3 annotation of TCR sequences was performed with Decombinator V4. Expanded TCRs were defined as changing significantly between any two time points under a Poisson model with p below 0.0001. TCR abundances were normalised to the total number of TCRs sequenced per sample and were expressed as counts per million. MAIT TCRs were defined by TRAV1-2 paired with TRAJ12, TRAJ20 or TRAJ33, and iNKT TCRs by TRAV10 paired with TRAJ18. A search of VDJdb, accessed on 1 November 2021, was run for TCRs annotated to CMV, EBV and SARS-CoV-2, with TCRs annotated for multiple antigens excluded. TCRdb passed the public sequencing reads through fastp at Q25 and MiXCR, retaining productive beta sequences. Each record represents a unique CDR3 protein, reported with the most common genes and DNA among its rows. Here the V and J calls rest on TCRdb's processing, not on the authors' analysis. Counted in this sample were about 20,000 distinct CDR3 sequences; under 5% of them appeared once. The ten biggest clones cover over 1.1% of the sample.

This sample was included in a study of early T cells in non-severe SARS-CoV-2 infection (dated by TCRdb to about 2021). A note on the overall study: TCR sequencing used bulk RNA from unsorted whole blood, so alpha and beta chains could not be paired.

General findings and caveats noted by the study authors: VDJdb matching was skewed toward anti-spike CD8 responses and likely underestimated virus-specific expansions, missing private and CD4 specificities.

Set within a cohort of healthcare workers in London, UK, this nested case-control study involved weekly PCR testing of nasopharyngeal swabs along with blood sampling. Healthcare workers were enrolled in the week of the UK lockdown, from 23 to 31 March 2020, and were followed every week for up to roughly 16 weeks. V loses 3 bases at its end and J loses 1 base; junction bases beyond the gene matches: 7. The germline V gene provides CDR1 SQVTM and CDR2 ANQGSEA. The CDR3 runs 16 amino acids, cysteine and phenylalanine included. Only the CDR3 part of the read is kept: 48 bases, read in frame from the first base.

The receptor comes from an adult who was a healthcare worker with PCR-confirmed SARS-CoV-2 infection or an uninfected control (not recorded which). What was sequenced was whole blood. The chain was built from TRBV29-1 and TRBJ1-1, with 11 bases matching TRBD1. The nucleotide sequence reads TGCAGCGTTGATAGGACAGGGGGCGTCCAGAACACTGAAGCTTTCTTT. The translation is CSVDRTGGVQNTEAFF.